The rows below give T cell receptor beta chains drawn from one sample of a study of T-cell reconstitution after alpha-beta-depleted transplantation in children. One entry per CDR3 protein results from TCRdb running MiXCR on the PCR reads. The table records a few hundred thousand distinct CDR3 sequences, over 25% of them present only once. The material was PBMCs, obtained before TCRalphabeta/CD19-depleted stem cell transplant. These receptor sequences come from a boy under two years old with Wiskott-Aldrich syndrome, due to receive a stem cell transplant. CDR3s include the opening cysteine and the closing phenylalanine or tryptophan. Fields, in order: CDR3 length, clone size, D gene, J gene, V gene, CDR3 DNA, CDR3 protein. D genes are given only for firm matches. Size values are once, few and many counts, or a class for expanded clones, and some rows have none.

cdr3_length: 16; clone_size: -; d_call: TRBD2; j_call: TRBJ2-7; v_call: TRBV5-1; cdr3_nt: TGCGCCAGCAGCGTACTGGGACTAGCGAACTTATACGAGCAGTACTTC; cdr3_aa: CASSVLGLANLYEQYF
cdr3_length: 14; clone_size: -; d_call: -; j_call: TRBJ2-1; v_call: TRBV5-4; cdr3_nt: TGTGCCAGCACCCAAAGGGGAGCGGGCTTTGAGCAGTTCTTC; cdr3_aa: CASTQRGAGFEQFF
cdr3_length: 15; clone_size: -; d_call: -; j_call: TRBJ2-1; v_call: TRBV5-1; cdr3_nt: TGCGCCAGCAGCTGGGTCCGGGCCGACTACAATGAGCAGTTCTTC; cdr3_aa: CASSWVRADYNEQFF
cdr3_length: 13; clone_size: few; d_call: -; j_call: TRBJ2-7; v_call: TRBV20-1; cdr3_nt: TGCAGTGCTCTCGGGCAGGGGTTATACGAGCAGTACTTC; cdr3_aa: CSALGQGLYEQYF
cdr3_length: 13; clone_size: -; d_call: -; j_call: TRBJ2-1; v_call: TRBV12-3/TRBV12-4; cdr3_nt: TGTGCCAGCAGTTCCCCCCTGGCACATGAGCAGTTCTTC; cdr3_aa: CASSSPLAHEQFF
cdr3_length: 15; clone_size: few; d_call: -; j_call: TRBJ2-3; v_call: TRBV5-1; cdr3_nt: TGCGCCAGCAGCTTGGTAGCGGACAGCACAGATACGCAGTATTTT; cdr3_aa: CASSLVADSTDTQYF
cdr3_length: 12; clone_size: few; d_call: -; j_call: TRBJ2-7; v_call: TRBV7-2; cdr3_nt: TGTGCCAGCAGCTCGTATTTAGGAGAGCAGTACTTC; cdr3_aa: CASSSYLGEQYF
cdr3_length: 15; clone_size: -; d_call: TRBD1; j_call: TRBJ2-5; v_call: TRBV5-4; cdr3_nt: TGTGCCAGCAGAGCGGGACAGGGGATCCAAGAGACCCAGTACTTC; cdr3_aa: CASRAGQGIQETQYF
cdr3_length: 14; clone_size: few; d_call: -; j_call: TRBJ2-1; v_call: TRBV28; cdr3_nt: TGTGCCAGCAAATTAGGGGGCTCCTACAATGAGCAGTTCTTC; cdr3_aa: CASKLGGSYNEQFF
cdr3_length: 16; clone_size: -; d_call: TRBD2; j_call: TRBJ2-5; v_call: TRBV10-1; cdr3_nt: TGCGCCAGCAGTGAGAGGGCAGCGGGAGGAGGAGAGACCCAGTACTTC; cdr3_aa: CASSERAAGGGETQYF
cdr3_length: 14; clone_size: few; d_call: TRBD1; j_call: TRBJ2-7; v_call: TRBV3-1; cdr3_nt: TGTGCCAGCAGTCACCGGGACAGAGCCTACGAGCAGTACTTC; cdr3_aa: CASSHRDRAYEQYF
cdr3_length: 16; clone_size: -; d_call: -; j_call: TRBJ1-2; v_call: TRBV4-2; cdr3_nt: TGTGCCAGCAGCCAAGATCTGCAGGGTGGGGACTATGGCTACACCTTC; cdr3_aa: CASSQDLQGGDYGYTF
cdr3_length: 14; clone_size: few; d_call: -; j_call: TRBJ2-7; v_call: TRBV5-5; cdr3_nt: TGTGCCAGCAGCTTGGGACCAACGGACGGCGAGCAGTACTTC; cdr3_aa: CASSLGPTDGEQYF
cdr3_length: 12; clone_size: -; d_call: -; j_call: TRBJ2-1; v_call: TRBV9; cdr3_nt: TGTGCCAGCAGCGCCGGGACCAATGAGCAGTTCTTC; cdr3_aa: CASSAGTNEQFF
cdr3_length: 16; clone_size: -; d_call: TRBD2; j_call: TRBJ2-1; v_call: TRBV5-1; cdr3_nt: TGCGCCAGCAGCGTGACTAGCGTGGCAGATCACAATGAGCAGTTCTTC; cdr3_aa: CASSVTSVADHNEQFF
cdr3_length: 13; clone_size: -; d_call: -; j_call: TRBJ1-6; v_call: TRBV6-6; cdr3_nt: TGTGCCAGCAGTTACAGGGGTGGGGTACCCCTCCACTTT; cdr3_aa: CASSYRGGVPLHF
cdr3_length: 16; clone_size: -; d_call: TRBD2; j_call: TRBJ2-1; v_call: TRBV12-3/TRBV12-4; cdr3_nt: TGTGCCAGCAGTCCTAGACTAGCGATCTCCTACAATGAGCAGTTCTTC; cdr3_aa: CASSPRLAISYNEQFF
cdr3_length: 15; clone_size: few; d_call: TRBD2; j_call: TRBJ2-3; v_call: TRBV12-3/TRBV12-4; cdr3_nt: TGTGCCAGCAGTTTCGCTAGCGGGATGGGAGATACGCAGTATTTT; cdr3_aa: CASSFASGMGDTQYF
cdr3_length: 15; clone_size: -; d_call: TRBD2; j_call: TRBJ2-1; v_call: TRBV20-1; cdr3_nt: TGCAGTGCTAGAGATTCGGCTAGCGGGTACAATGAGCAGTTCTTC; cdr3_aa: CSARDSASGYNEQFF
cdr3_length: 14; clone_size: few; d_call: TRBD2; j_call: TRBJ2-7; v_call: TRBV12-3/TRBV12-4; cdr3_nt: TGTGCCAGCCAGACTAGCGGCGGGTCCTACGAGCAGTACTTC; cdr3_aa: CASQTSGGSYEQYF
cdr3_length: 13; clone_size: few; d_call: TRBD2; j_call: TRBJ2-1; v_call: TRBV6-5; cdr3_nt: TGTGCCAGCAGTTACGGACTAGCGGGAGGGAGGGTCTTC; cdr3_aa: CASSYGLAGGRVF
cdr3_length: 18; clone_size: few; d_call: TRBD1; j_call: TRBJ2-6; v_call: TRBV9; cdr3_nt: TGTGCCAGCAGCGCGAGTCGGGGACAGCTCTCTGGGGCCAACGTCCTGACTTTC; cdr3_aa: CASSASRGQLSGANVLTF
cdr3_length: 13; clone_size: -; d_call: -; j_call: TRBJ2-7; v_call: TRBV29-1; cdr3_nt: TGCAGCGTTGGGACCCCGAGGACCTACGAGCAGTACTTC; cdr3_aa: CSVGTPRTYEQYF
cdr3_length: 17; clone_size: -; d_call: TRBD2; j_call: TRBJ2-1; v_call: TRBV11-2; cdr3_nt: TGTGCCAGCAGCTTAGTCAGCGCGGGAGTCCCCTACAATGAGCAGTTCTTC; cdr3_aa: CASSLVSAGVPYNEQFF
cdr3_length: 14; clone_size: -; d_call: -; j_call: TRBJ2-2; v_call: TRBV6-2/TRBV6-3; cdr3_nt: TGTGCCAGCAGTTACGGAGTAGGCACCGGGGAGCTGTTTTTT; cdr3_aa: CASSYGVGTGELFF
cdr3_length: 14; clone_size: -; d_call: -; j_call: TRBJ2-5; v_call: TRBV19; cdr3_nt: TGTGCCAGTAGTTTCCAAACAGGGAGAGAGACCCAGTACTTC; cdr3_aa: CASSFQTGRETQYF